The next 19 T cell receptor beta chains were all read from a single sample in a study of cytomegalovirus exposure and HLA in healthy donors. Primers for the PCR totalled 60 Vbeta and 13 Jbeta. Measured with immunoSEQ multiplex PCR; TCRdb has only the in-frame clones, and not every one. The repertoire holds about 97,000 clones, with 76% as singletons. The sample taken for sequencing was PBMCs. Receptor source: a man aged 40-49 years in good health and CMV-seronegative.

The chain is built from TRBV5-1 and TRBJ2-7; 12 bases line up with TRBD2. The CDR3 runs to 17 residues. The germline V gene encodes CDR1 SGHRS and CDR2 YFSETQ. With 0 bases clipped from V and 3 bases from J, the junction kept 7 bases outside the gene matches. Here the CDR3 reads CASSLAGLAGSNYEQYF. The CDR3 DNA is TGCGCCAGCAGCTTGGCCGGACTAGCGGGGTCTAACTACGAGCAGTACTTC.

V usage is TRBV5-4 and J usage is TRBJ2-2, with a weak D call TRBD1 (6 bases). The germline CDR1 and CDR2 sequences are SGHNT and YYREEE (reference sequence). Trimming cost V 9 bases and J 2 bases, with 11 bases left between them. There are 13 residues in the CDR3. CDR3 in DNA: TGTGCCAACCCGGACAGAAACACCGGGGAGCTGTTTTTT. Translated, it gives CANPDRNTGELFF.

The rearrangement joins TRBV28 to TRBJ1-5; no clear D. Trimming took off 2 bases at V and 6 bases at J, with 5 bases between the two ends. There are 12 residues in the CDR3. Germline values: CDR1 MDHEN, CDR2 SYDVKM. Here the CDR3 DNA reads TGTGCCAGCAGTTTAATGAGTCAGCCCCAGCATTTT. Amino acid sequence: CASSLMSQPQHF.

The genes are TRBV5-4 and TRBJ2-7, with a tentative D call TRBD2 (6 bases). The length of the CDR3 is 15 residues. Germline V CDR1 and CDR2: SGHNT, YYREEE (reference sequence). V was pared by 0 bases and J by 4 bases, with 14 bases between. CDR3 amino acids: CASSLDRGAGYEQYF. CDR3 in DNA: TGTGCCAGCAGCTTGGATCGCGGCGCGGGGTACGAGCAGTACTTC.

The V call is TRBV5-1, the J call TRBJ1-1, with D maybe TRBD1 (6 bases). Looked up from germline, CDR1 is SGHRS and CDR2 is YFSETQ. The length of the CDR3 is 15 residues. V was cut by 0 bases and J by 4 bases, with 13 bases left in between. The CDR3 sequence: CASSLALGASTEAFF. Written as DNA, the CDR3 is TGCGCCAGCAGCTTGGCTTTGGGGGCAAGCACTGAAGCTTTCTTT.

This sequence joins TRBV5-8 and TRBJ2-5; D ambiguous. Deletions cut 0 bases from V and 1 base from J, with 10 bases between. CDR1 and CDR2 (germline): SGHTS, YDEGEE. The CDR3 spans 15 residues. CDR3 loop: CASSLARPGQETQYF. The CDR3 DNA is TGTGCCAGCAGCTTGGCGCGTCCGGGCCAAGAGACCCAGTACTTC.

The chain carries TRBV9 and TRBJ2-7, with TRBD2 identical over 8 bases. V trimming: 7 bases; J trimming: 0 bases; junction bases outside the gene matches: 6. This CDR3 is built from 14 residues. CDR1 and CDR2 from the germline V gene are SGDLS and YYNGEE. The CDR3: CASSERGSSYEQYF. The CDR3 region has the DNA TGTGCCAGCTCCGAGCGGGGGAGCTCCTACGAGCAGTACTTC.

V gene TRBV6-6 combines with J gene TRBJ1-3, with a weak D call TRBD1 (6 bases). The V gene lost 1 base and the J gene lost 0 bases, with 10 bases spanning the gap. This CDR3 spans 16 amino acids. CDR1 MNHNY and CDR2 SVGAGI come from the germline V gene (reference sequence). The CDR3 is CASSYYGQSSGNTIYF. The CDR3 DNA sequence: TGTGCCAGCAGTTACTACGGACAGAGCTCTGGAAACACCATATATTTT.

This chain connects TRBV29-1 to TRBJ1-1; D ambiguous. The CDR3 totals 13 residues. V was trimmed by 4 bases and J by 0 bases, leaving 9 bases between them. The germline V gene has CDR1 SQVTM and CDR2 ANQGSEA. CDR3: CSVGPRMNTEAFF. The CDR3 coding sequence is TGCAGCGTTGGTCCCAGAATGAACACTGAAGCTTTCTTT.

The rearrangement joins TRBV5-4 to TRBJ2-1, with 8 nucleotides matching TRBD1. CDR1 is SGHNT, CDR2 YYREEE, per germline (reference sequence). V shed 4 bases and J 3 bases; nucleotides not matched to a gene: 3. CDR3 size: 14 residues. The CDR3 DNA follows: TGTGCCAGCAGCCTAGGACAGGGCTACAATGAGCAGTTCTTC. Translation gives CASSLGQGYNEQFF. Filled out from reference TRBV5-4 and TRBJ2-1, the complete variable domain reads ETGVTQSPTHLIKTRGQQVTLRCSSQSGHNTVSWYQQALGQGPQFIFQYYREEENGRGNFPPRFSGLQFPNYSSELNVNALELDDSALYLCASSLGQGYNEQFFGPGTRLTVL.

The genes are TRBV29-1 and TRBJ1-3; TRBD1 is a possible D gene (6 bases). This CDR3 is 13 amino acids long. Germline CDR1 reads SQVTM; CDR2 reads ANQGSEA. Trimming removed 4 bases from V and 0 bases from J, with 7 bases in between. The CDR3 DNA is TGCAGCGTTGGGACAGACTCTGGAAACACCATATATTTT. It is translated as CSVGTDSGNTIYF.

The chain recombines TRBV27 with TRBJ1-1, with D perhaps TRBD1 (6 bases). The germline V and J ends were trimmed by 5 bases and 0 bases, with 10 bases remaining between them. The length of the CDR3 is 14 residues. Germline-derived CDR1 and CDR2 are MNHEY and SMNVEV (reference sequence). The CDR3 loop is CASSPWGLNTEAFF. The CDR3 DNA reads as TGTGCCAGCAGTCCGTGGGGGCTGAACACTGAAGCTTTCTTT.

The chain uses TRBV4-1 and TRBJ1-5; D is unclear. The ends were cut back, 1 base at V and 3 bases at J, with 16 bases in the middle. The CDR3 is 17 amino acids. Germline CDR1 MGHRA, CDR2 YSYEKL. The CDR3 nucleotides read TGCGCCAGCAGCCAAGGGGGAGTTCAAGCAATCAATCAGCCCCAGCATTTT. Translated: CASSQGGVQAINQPQHF.

V gene TRBV2 combines with J gene TRBJ2-5; 8 nucleotides agree with TRBD1. Losses at the gene ends were 6 bases for V and 2 bases for J; bases not matched to a gene: 5. CDR3 length: 14 amino acids. The germline gives CDR1 SNHLY, CDR2 FYNNEI. The CDR3, as DNA: TGTGCCAGCAGCCGGGACAGGTCACAAGAGACCCAGTACTTC. Protein: CASSRDRSQETQYF.

A single count supports this clone. The rearrangement links TRBV7-9 to TRBJ2-7; D may be TRBD1 (5 bases). The CDR3 contains 13 residues. CDR1 SEHNR and CDR2 FQNEAQ come from the germline V gene (reference sequence). The CDR3 bases are TGTTCCAGCAGCTTACATGGGGCATACGAGCAGTACGTC. It yields the protein CSSSLHGAYEQYV.

The rearrangement links TRBV7-9 to TRBJ2-7; no firm D call. CDR1 is SEHNR and CDR2 is FQNEAQ in the germline V gene (reference sequence). The V end was cut by 2 bases, the J end by 3 bases, with 5 bases between. The CDR3 extends over 12 amino acids. CDR3 DNA sequence: TGTGCCAGCAGCTTATCAGACTACGAGCAGTACTTC. It is translated as CASSLSDYEQYF. Looking up the rest from reference TRBV7-9 and TRBJ2-7 gives the full variable domain: DTGVSQNPRHKITKRGQNVTFRCDPISEHNRLYWYRQTLGQGPEFLTYFQNEAQLEKSRLLSDRFSAERPKGSFSTLEIQRTEQGDSAMYLCASSLSDYEQYFGPGTRLTVT.

This clone has more than one count but fewer than ten. This chain links TRBV6-1 with TRBJ1-6; the D gene is possibly TRBD1 (5 bases). Germline V gives CDR1 MNHNS, CDR2 SASEGT. This CDR3 has 11 amino acids. CDR3 amino acids: CCAGGASPLHF. The CDR3, as DNA: TGTTGTGCCGGCGGGGCCTCACCCCTCCACTTT.

The chain employs TRBV5-6 and TRBJ1-1; perhaps TRBD1 as D (5 bases). CDR1 is SGHDT, CDR2 YYEEEE, per germline. Trimming stripped 0 bases from V and 11 bases from J, with 17 bases between. The CDR3 length is 14 residues. CDR3 coding DNA: TGTGCCAGCAGCTTGGCGCCTACAGGCCGCGACGCTTTCTTT. Amino acid sequence: CASSLAPTGRDAFF.

The V and J genes are TRBV6-5 and TRBJ1-5; no clear D. This CDR3 has 15 amino acids. Germline CDR1 and CDR2: MNHEY and SVGAGI. Trimming removed 4 bases from V and 4 bases from J, with 14 bases in between. The DNA of the CDR3 is TGTGCCAGCAGTTTAGGACCAACGGGGAATCAGCCCCAGCATTTT. Protein sequence: CASSLGPTGNQPQHF.